Presented here are 5 T cell receptor beta chains from one specimen sequenced in a study of T cells in Graves' hyperthyroidism and ophthalmopathy. There were TCR beta CDR3 regions amplified from RNA transcripts. The HTBI set primed first-round TCR CDR3 RT-PCR. TCRdb itself ran the multiplex PCR reads through MiXCR, one entry per CDR3 protein. The table has 500,000 to 800,000 distinct CDR3 sequences, roughly 15% seen once. Sequencing was carried out using blood. The receptor set was obtained from a woman aged 45-65 years with Graves' ophthalmopathy.

This clonotype was counted only a few times. The rearrangement uses TRBV19 and TRBJ1-4; TRBD1 is a possible D gene (6 bases). There are 15 residues in the CDR3. The V gene lost 8 bases and the J gene lost 7 bases, with 20 bases spanning the gap. The germline V gene encodes CDR1 LNHDA and CDR2 SQIVND (reference sequence). The CDR3 loop reads CASAYGGPGGEKLFF. The CDR3 DNA follows: TGTGCCAGTGCTTACGGGGGGCCCGGAGGTGAAAAACTGTTTTTT.

This clonotype has at least ten counts. The chain uses TRBV5-1 and TRBJ2-1; 12 positions match TRBD2. The J segment lost 7 bases and the V segment lost 6 bases, leaving 5 bases of the junction unmatched. The CDR3 runs to 14 residues. The germline CDR1 and CDR2 sequences are SGHRS and YFSETQ. As DNA, the CDR3 is TGCGCCAGCACGCCCGGGACTAGCGGGAATGAGCAGTTCTTC. It encodes CASTPGTSGNEQFF.

This clonotype was detected a few times. J is TRBJ2-3 and V is TRBV29-1; no definite D call. V lost 4 bases, J lost 7 bases, and 15 bases lay in between. Germline V gene lookup returns CDR1 SQVTM and CDR2 ANQGSEA. The CDR3 has 13 residues. CDR3 in amino acids: CSVVLRSKYTQYF. In DNA, the CDR3 is TGCAGCGTTGTACTGCGTTCAAAATATACGCAGTATTTT.

This clonotype was recorded at least ten times. The chain couples TRBV7-9 to TRBJ2-7; 8 nucleotides align to TRBD1. The germline V gene encodes CDR1 SEHNR and CDR2 FQNEAQ (reference sequence). The CDR3 consists of 15 residues. Germline trimming cut 5 bases from V and 6 bases from J; bases unmatched to any gene: 12. The CDR3 region has the DNA TGTGCCAGCAGCCTTAGAAAGACAGGGGATGGCGAGCAGTACTTC. This sequence encodes CASSLRKTGDGEQYF.

The J gene is TRBJ2-5, the V gene TRBV9, with TRBD2 matching 7 bases. The CDR3 contains 13 residues. Trimming cost V 7 bases and J 4 bases; bases outside gene matches: 7. Looked up from germline, CDR1 is SGDLS and CDR2 is YYNGEE. The CDR3 nucleotides are TGTGCCAGCGGGAGGGCCTTTGGAGAGACCCAGTACTTC. This gives the protein CASGRAFGETQYF.